This TCR beta chain originates from a study of blood T cell repertoires in COVID-19. Study-wide context: From the United States, Italy and Spain came samples of acute and convalescent COVID-19. T cells, B-cell-depleted T cells, or PBMCs supplied cDNA or gDNA.

In the source study's methods: Nucleated cell number was recorded as an estimate derived from reference gene primer amplification. Sequencing used immunoSEQ multiplex PCR; TCRdb keeps in-frame clones, though not all of them. The DNA gave D and trimming, while V, J and clone size come from that table. This sample has 40,000 or so clones, with around 85% found just once. Trimming cost V 0 bases and J 4 bases, with 10 bases left between them. The CDR3 runs 15 residues. The germline V gene encodes CDR1 MNHEY and CDR2 SVGAGI. The chain links TRBV6-5 to TRBJ1-3; no reliable D call. The sample comprised peripheral blood. The source is a human donor in a cohort sampled during active COVID-19. CDR3 sequence reads: CASSYSRVAGNTIYF. For the CDR3, the DNA is TGTGCCAGCAGTTACTCGAGGGTGGCGGGAAACACCATATATTTT.